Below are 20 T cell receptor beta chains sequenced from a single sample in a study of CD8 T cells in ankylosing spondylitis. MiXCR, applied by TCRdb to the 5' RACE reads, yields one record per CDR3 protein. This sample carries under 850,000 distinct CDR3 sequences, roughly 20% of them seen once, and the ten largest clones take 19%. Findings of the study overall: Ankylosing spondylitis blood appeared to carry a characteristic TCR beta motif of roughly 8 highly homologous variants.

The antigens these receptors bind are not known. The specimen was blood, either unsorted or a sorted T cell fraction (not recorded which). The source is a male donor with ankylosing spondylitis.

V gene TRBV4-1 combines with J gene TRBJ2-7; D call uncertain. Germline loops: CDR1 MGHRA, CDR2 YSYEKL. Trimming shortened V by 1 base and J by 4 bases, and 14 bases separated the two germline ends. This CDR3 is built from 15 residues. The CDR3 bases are TGCGCCAGCAGCCAAGGGTACAGTTTGCCGTACGAGCAGTACTTC. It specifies CASSQGYSLPYEQYF.

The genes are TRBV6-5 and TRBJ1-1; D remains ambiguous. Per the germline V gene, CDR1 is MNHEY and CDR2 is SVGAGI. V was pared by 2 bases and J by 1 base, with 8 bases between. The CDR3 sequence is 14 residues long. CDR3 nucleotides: TGTGCCAGCAGTTACATCCCGCCGAACACTGAAGCTTTCTTT. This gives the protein CASSYIPPNTEAFF.

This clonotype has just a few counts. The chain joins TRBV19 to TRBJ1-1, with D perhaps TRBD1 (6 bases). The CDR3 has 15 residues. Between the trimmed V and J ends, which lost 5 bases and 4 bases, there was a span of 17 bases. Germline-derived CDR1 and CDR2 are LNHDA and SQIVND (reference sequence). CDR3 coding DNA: TGTGCCAGTAGTGTCAACAGGGAGTTGGGCACTGAAGCTTTCTTT. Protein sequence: CASSVNRELGTEAFF.

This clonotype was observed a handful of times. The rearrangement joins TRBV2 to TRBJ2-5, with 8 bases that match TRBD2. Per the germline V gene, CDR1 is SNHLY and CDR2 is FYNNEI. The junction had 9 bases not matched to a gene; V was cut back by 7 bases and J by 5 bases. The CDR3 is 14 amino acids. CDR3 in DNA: TGTGCCAGCAATCCTGTCGGGGGGGATGAGACCCAGTACTTC. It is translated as CASNPVGGDETQYF. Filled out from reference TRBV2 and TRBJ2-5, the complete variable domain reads EPEVTQTPSHQVTQMGQEVILRCVPISNHLYFYWYRQILGQKVEFLVSFYNNEISEKSEIFDDQFSVERPDGSNFTLKIRSTKLEDSAMYFCASNPVGGDETQYFGPGTRLLVL.

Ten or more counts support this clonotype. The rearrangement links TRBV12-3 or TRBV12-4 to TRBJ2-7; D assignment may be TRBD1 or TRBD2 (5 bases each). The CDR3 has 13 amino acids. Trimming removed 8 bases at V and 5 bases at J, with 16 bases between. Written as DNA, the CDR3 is TGTGCCAGCGGGGACGGCCTCGGAGACGAGCAGTACTTC. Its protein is CASGDGLGDEQYF.

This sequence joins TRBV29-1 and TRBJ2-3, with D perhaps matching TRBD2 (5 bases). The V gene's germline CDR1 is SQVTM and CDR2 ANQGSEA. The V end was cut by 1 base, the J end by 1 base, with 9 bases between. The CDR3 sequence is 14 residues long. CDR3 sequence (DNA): TGCAGCGTTGAAGGGCTAGCTGGCACAGATACGCAGTATTTT. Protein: CSVEGLAGTDTQYF.

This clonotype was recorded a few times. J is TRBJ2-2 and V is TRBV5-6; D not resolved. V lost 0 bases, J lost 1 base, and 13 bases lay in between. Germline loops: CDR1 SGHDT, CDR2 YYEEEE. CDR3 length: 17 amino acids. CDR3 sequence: CASSLVSGRKNTGELFF. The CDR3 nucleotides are TGTGCCAGCAGCTTGGTTTCCGGGCGAAAGAACACCGGGGAGCTGTTTTTT.

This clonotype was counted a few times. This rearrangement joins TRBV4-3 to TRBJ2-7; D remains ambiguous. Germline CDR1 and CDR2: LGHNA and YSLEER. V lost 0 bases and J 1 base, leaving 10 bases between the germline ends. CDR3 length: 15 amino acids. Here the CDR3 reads CASSQDRASSYEQYF. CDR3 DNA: TGCGCCAGCAGCCAAGATCGGGCTTCGTCCTACGAGCAGTACTTC.

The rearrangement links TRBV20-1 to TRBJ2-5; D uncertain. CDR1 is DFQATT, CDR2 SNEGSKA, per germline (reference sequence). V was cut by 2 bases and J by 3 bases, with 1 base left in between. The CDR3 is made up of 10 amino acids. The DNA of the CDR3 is TGCAGTGCTAGAAAAGAGACCCAGTACTTC. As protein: CSARKETQYF.

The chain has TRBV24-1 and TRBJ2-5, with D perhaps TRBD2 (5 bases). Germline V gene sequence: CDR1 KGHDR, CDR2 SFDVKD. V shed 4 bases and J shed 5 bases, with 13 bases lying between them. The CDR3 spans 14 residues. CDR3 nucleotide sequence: TGTGCCACCAGTGACTCTAACCCGGGGGAGACCCAGTACTTC. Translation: CATSDSNPGETQYF.

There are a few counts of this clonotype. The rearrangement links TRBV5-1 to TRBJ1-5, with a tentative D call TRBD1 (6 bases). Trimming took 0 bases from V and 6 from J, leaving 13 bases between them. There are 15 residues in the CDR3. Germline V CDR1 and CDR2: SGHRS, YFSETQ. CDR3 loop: CASSLGVGGGQPQHF. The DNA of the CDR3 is TGCGCCAGCAGCTTGGGTGTGGGGGGCGGTCAGCCCCAGCATTTT. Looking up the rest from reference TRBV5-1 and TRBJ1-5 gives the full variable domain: KAGVTQTPRYLIKTRGQQVTLSCSPISGHRSVSWYQQTPGQGLQFLFEYFSETQRNKGNFPGRFSGRQFSNSRSEMNVSTLELGDSALYLCASSLGVGGGQPQHFGDGTRLSIL.

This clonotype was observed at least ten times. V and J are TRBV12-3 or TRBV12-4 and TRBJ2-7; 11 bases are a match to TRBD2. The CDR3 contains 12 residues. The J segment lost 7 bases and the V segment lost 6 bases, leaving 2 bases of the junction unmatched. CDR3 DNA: TGTGCCAGCAGCAGGACTAGCGGGGAGCAGTACTTC. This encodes CASSRTSGEQYF.

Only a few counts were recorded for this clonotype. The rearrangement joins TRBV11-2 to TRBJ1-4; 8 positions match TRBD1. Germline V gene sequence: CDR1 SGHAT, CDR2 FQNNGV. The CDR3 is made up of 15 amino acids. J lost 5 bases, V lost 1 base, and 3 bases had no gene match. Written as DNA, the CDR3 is TGTGCCAGCAGCTTAGTAACAGGGGGAAATGAAAAACTGTTTTTT. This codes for CASSLVTGGNEKLFF.

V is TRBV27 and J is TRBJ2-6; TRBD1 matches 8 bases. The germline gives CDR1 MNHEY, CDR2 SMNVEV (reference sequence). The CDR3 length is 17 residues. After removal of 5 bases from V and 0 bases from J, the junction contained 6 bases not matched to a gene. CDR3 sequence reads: CASSPGQARSGANVLTF. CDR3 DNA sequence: TGTGCCAGCAGTCCGGGACAGGCTCGCTCTGGGGCCAACGTCCTGACTTTC.

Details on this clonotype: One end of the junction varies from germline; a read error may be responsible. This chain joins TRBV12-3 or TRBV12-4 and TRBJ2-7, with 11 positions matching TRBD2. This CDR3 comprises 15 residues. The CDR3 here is CASSLAGGRYYEQYF. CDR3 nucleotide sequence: TGTGCCAGCAGTCTAGCGGGGGGACGATACTACGAGCAGTACTTC.

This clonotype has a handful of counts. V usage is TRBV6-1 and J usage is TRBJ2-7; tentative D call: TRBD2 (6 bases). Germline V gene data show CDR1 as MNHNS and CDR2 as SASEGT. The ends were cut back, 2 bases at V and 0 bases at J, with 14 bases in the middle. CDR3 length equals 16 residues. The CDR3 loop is CASSETVRGGSYEQYF. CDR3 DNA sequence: TGTGCCAGCAGTGAAACCGTGAGGGGAGGCTCCTACGAGCAGTACTTC.

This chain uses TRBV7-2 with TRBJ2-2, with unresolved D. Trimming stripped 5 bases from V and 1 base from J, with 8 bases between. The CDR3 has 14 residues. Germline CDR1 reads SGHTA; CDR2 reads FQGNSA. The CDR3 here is CASSHLGNTGELFF. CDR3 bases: TGTGCCAGCAGCCACCTTGGGAACACCGGGGAGCTGTTTTTT.

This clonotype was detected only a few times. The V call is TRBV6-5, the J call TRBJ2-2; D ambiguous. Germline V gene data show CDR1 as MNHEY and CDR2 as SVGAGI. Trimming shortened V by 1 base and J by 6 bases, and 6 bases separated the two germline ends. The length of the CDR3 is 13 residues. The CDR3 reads CASSYFRAGELFF. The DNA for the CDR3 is TGTGCCAGCAGTTACTTCCGCGCCGGGGAGCTGTTTTTT.

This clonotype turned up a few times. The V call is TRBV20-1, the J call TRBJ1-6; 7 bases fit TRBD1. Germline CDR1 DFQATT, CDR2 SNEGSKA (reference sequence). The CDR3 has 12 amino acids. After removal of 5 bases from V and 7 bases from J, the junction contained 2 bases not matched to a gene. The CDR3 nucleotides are TGCAGTGCTGGGGACAGCAATTCACCCCTCCACTTT. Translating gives CSAGDSNSPLHF.

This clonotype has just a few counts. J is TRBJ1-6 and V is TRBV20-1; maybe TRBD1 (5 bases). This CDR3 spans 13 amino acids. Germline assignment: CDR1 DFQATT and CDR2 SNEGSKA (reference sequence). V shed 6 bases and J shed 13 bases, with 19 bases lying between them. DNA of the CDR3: TGCAGTGCCCGCCCGCACCAGGGCTCTCCCCTCCACTTT. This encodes CSARPHQGSPLHF.